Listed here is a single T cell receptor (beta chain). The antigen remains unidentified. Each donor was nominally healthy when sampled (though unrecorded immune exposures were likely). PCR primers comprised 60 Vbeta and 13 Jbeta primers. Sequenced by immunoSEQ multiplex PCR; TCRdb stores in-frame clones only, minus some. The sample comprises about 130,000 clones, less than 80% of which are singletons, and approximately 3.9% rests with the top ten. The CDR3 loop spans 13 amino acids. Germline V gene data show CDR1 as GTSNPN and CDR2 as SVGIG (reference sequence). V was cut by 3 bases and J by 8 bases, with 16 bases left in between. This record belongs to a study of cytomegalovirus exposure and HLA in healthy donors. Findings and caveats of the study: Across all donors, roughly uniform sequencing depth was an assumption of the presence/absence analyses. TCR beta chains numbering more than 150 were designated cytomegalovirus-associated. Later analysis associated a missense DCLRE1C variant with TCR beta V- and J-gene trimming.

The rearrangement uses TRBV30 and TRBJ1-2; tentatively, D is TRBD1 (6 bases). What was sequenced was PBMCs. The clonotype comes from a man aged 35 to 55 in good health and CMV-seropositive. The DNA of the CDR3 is TGTGCCTGGAGGGTACAGGGTACGGGGGGCTACACCTTC. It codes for CAWRVQGTGGYTF.